The T cell receptor beta chain under discussion was sequenced for a study of T cells in Graves' hyperthyroidism and ophthalmopathy. It was RNA transcripts that yielded the amplified TCR beta CDR3 regions. First-round RT-PCR of the TCR CDR3 relied on the HTBI primer set. TCRdb processed the multiplex PCR reads anew with MiXCR; each CDR3 protein has one entry. Here the sample spans some 600,000 distinct CDR3 sequences, about 15% being singletons. Clinicians diagnosed patients from clinical symptoms, serum thyroxine and TRAb, thyroid ultrasound and orbital computed tomography. Findings and caveats of the study: Ophthalmopathy was identified by the model a median roughly six months ahead of onset. A 13 V-J signature model discriminated ophthalmopathy versus stable hyperthyroidism.

Trimming took 4 bases from V and 8 from J, leaving 22 bases between them. Per germline, CDR1 MNHEY and CDR2 SVGEGT. The CDR3 is made up of 16 amino acids. This clonotype has at least ten counts. Its antigen is not identified. The clonotype was recovered from a woman in her twenties or thirties with Graves' hyperthyroidism that later progressed to Graves' ophthalmopathy. The sequenced sample consisted of blood. This sequence joins TRBV6-2 or TRBV6-3 and TRBJ2-3; weak D call: TRBD2 (6 bases). CDR3 protein: CASSFRIAVMLGTQYF. CDR3 sequence (DNA): TGTGCCAGCAGTTTCCGAATAGCGGTCATGCTAGGTACGCAGTATTTT.